This TCR beta chain was sequenced during a study of a mutant IDH1 vaccine in newly diagnosed glioma. Study at large: Beforehand, treatment had been radiotherapy, temozolomide, or both; the majority received both. Study-level points and caveats: Pseudoprogression appeared unlinked to shifts in leading peripheral T cell clonotypes.

About this clone: The antigen remains unidentified.

Profiling relied on immunoSEQ multiplex PCR, and the TCRdb table lists in-frame clones only, not all of them. This table has 70,000 to 95,000 clones, over 70% appearing once. Specified time point: baseline, week 1 (first vaccination visit). Treatment meaning: pre-vaccination baseline after standard-of-care therapy. V lost 4 bases and J lost 0; bases outside the gene matches: 12. From germline, CDR1 is LGHNA and CDR2 YNFKEQ. There are 17 residues in the CDR3. V and J are TRBV4-2 and TRBJ2-7; 7 positions match TRBD2. Material: PBMCs, obtained from a glioma patient treated with radiotherapy, temozolomide or both. The clonotype comes from a man aged 40-49 years with glioma. Some clones in this sample may be carry-over from other donors' samples. The CDR3: CASSRDNRDYSSYEQYF. The CDR3, as DNA: TGTGCCAGCAGCCGAGACAACCGGGACTACAGCTCCTACGAGCAGTACTTC.